The present TCR beta chain was sequenced within a study of blood T cell repertoires in COVID-19. Turning to the study itself: Nucleic acid was either cDNA or gDNA, and it came from T cells, B-cell-depleted T cells, or PBMCs.

Seattle's cohort entered during active infection and was followed longitudinally. Sequenced by immunoSEQ multiplex PCR; TCRdb stores in-frame clones only, minus some. Found here are roughly 180,000 clones, about 85% of them singletons; the top ten hold around 5.4%. This clone was seen once. The V gene lost 0 bases and the J gene lost 0 bases, with 9 bases spanning the gap. This CDR3 has 16 residues. Per germline, CDR1 LNHDA and CDR2 SQIVND (reference sequence). This receptor was obtained from a woman aged 45-65 years with COVID-19, enrolled during active disease. The sequenced sample consisted of peripheral blood. This chain joins TRBV19 and TRBJ1-5; D remains unclear. The chain's CDR3 is CASSIDRSNSNQPQHF. The DNA of the CDR3 is TGTGCCAGTAGTATAGATCGGAGCAATAGCAATCAGCCCCAGCATTTT.